These 17 T cell receptor beta chains share one sample of origin, sequenced in a study of tumor-infiltrating lymphocytes in primary liver carcinoma. Co-extracting RNA and DNA was done with roughly 17-33 mg of unsorted bulk tissue as input. Total RNA amounting to about 520 ng was the source from which TCR beta cDNA was made with a constant-region primer. Libraries for TCR beta were built through three nested multiplex PCR rounds, which together made up a slightly modified ARM-PCR procedure. Both of the initial two PCR rounds ran for approximately 10 cycles and employed TRBV1-TRBV30 forward primers alongside a C-beta reverse primer. MiXCR was run by TCRdb on the multiplex PCR reads, yielding one entry per CDR3 protein. The data contain more than 85,000 distinct CDR3 sequences, about four fifths of them seen just once; the ten biggest clones take up approximately 20%. Sample: liver tumor tissue from sampling region 3. Subset here: tumor region T3, left-lateral pole. The receptors originated from a middle-aged man with primary liver carcinoma and hepatitis B virus infection.

Worth noting for this clonotype: The junction and the germline gene differ at one end; a read error may be behind it. CDR3 nucleotides: TGTGCCAACTGTGAAGCGAAGGGCCAGCCCCAACATTTT. Its protein is CANCEAKGQPQHF. The J gene is TRBJ1-5, the V gene TRBV6-1; D remains unclear. Germline values: CDR1 MNHNS, CDR2 SASEGT. This CDR3 region has 13 residues.

Note on this clonotype: The CDR3 end shows no conserved phenylalanine or tryptophan, and so a read error is likely. The J gene is TRBJ2-1, the V gene TRBV11-2; maybe TRBD2 (5 bases). Per germline, CDR1 SGHAT and CDR2 FQNNGV. The CDR3 has 14 residues. CDR3 nucleotide sequence: TGTGCCAGCAGCTTGTCGGGGTTAGACAATGATCAGTTCATC. This gives the protein CASSLSGLDNDQFI.

With regard to this clonotype: Given a much more abundant clone one base away, this may be a read error. No conserved phenylalanine or tryptophan ends this CDR3, so it is likely a read error. This chain joins TRBV7-9 and TRBJ2-1; 8 nucleotides line up with TRBD2. The CDR3 is 13 amino acids. V gave up 6 bases and J gave up 7 bases; unmatched junction bases: 5. CDR1 is SEHNR and CDR2 is FQNEAQ in the germline V gene (reference sequence). For the CDR3, the DNA is TGTGCCAGCAGTACGGGAGGGAGGAATGAGCAGTTCTTA. Its protein is CASSTGGRNEQFL.

This clonotype was recorded many times. CDR3 nucleotide sequence: TGTGCCAGCAGCCTTCTAGGGAGCGGGAGGGGAAATGAGCAGTTCTTC. Translating it yields CASSLLGSGRGNEQFF. The chain is built from TRBV12-3 or TRBV12-4 and TRBJ2-1, with TRBD2 matching over 10 bases. The CDR3 spans 16 residues. Trimming at V came to 6 bases and at J to 7 bases, leaving 12 bases not matched to a gene.

Turning to this clonotype: At one boundary the junction diverges from the germline segment, which might be a read error. The chain uses TRBV29-1 and TRBJ2-3; perhaps TRBD2 as D (6 bases). Looked up from germline, CDR1 is SQVTM and CDR2 is ANQGSEA. This CDR3 is built from 15 residues. DNA for the CDR3: TGCAGCGTTGAGGTCGGGACTGGCATCACATATACGCAGTATTTT. Translating it yields CSVEVGTGITYTQYF.

Concerning this clonotype itself: One end of the junction fails to match germline, which may point to a read error. The chain has TRBV4-3 and TRBJ2-2; D assignment may be TRBD1 or TRBD2 (5 bases each). The CDR3 has 19 residues. From germline, CDR1 is LGHNA and CDR2 YSLEER. The CDR3 sequence: CVSSPRSPTRGGSTWELLF. The CDR3 bases are TGCGTCAGCAGCCCCCGAAGCCCGACAAGGGGCGGCTCCACCTGGGAGCTGCTTTTT.

This clonotype was counted at least ten times. The chain employs TRBV30 and TRBJ1-1; TRBD1 might be the D (5 bases). Trimming removed 3 bases from V and 0 bases from J, with 11 bases in between. The CDR3 is made up of 14 amino acids. The V gene's germline CDR1 is GTSNPN and CDR2 SVGIG (reference sequence). Here the CDR3 reads CAWRWGTVNTEAFF. The CDR3 bases are TGTGCCTGGAGGTGGGGGACGGTGAACACTGAAGCTTTCTTT.

The gene calls are TRBV29-1 and TRBJ2-7; 8 bases agree with TRBD1. Germline-derived CDR1 and CDR2 are SQVTM and ANQGSEA. With 7 bases clipped from V and 6 bases from J, the junction kept 14 bases outside the gene matches. This CDR3 contains 14 residues. In DNA, the CDR3 is TGCAGCGCACAAGTTACAGGGGGTGAGGTCGAGCAGTACTTC. It translates to CSAQVTGGEVEQYF.

This clonotype was counted only a few times. A read error may explain this, as a much larger clone is one base away. The V and J genes are TRBV7-9 and TRBJ2-2, with D possibly TRBD1 on 6 matching bases. Germline V gene data show CDR1 as SEHNR and CDR2 as FQNEAQ (reference sequence). The CDR3 runs to 17 residues. Deletions cut 7 bases from V and 4 bases from J, with 22 bases between. The CDR3 sequence: CASTSPGTTKITGELFF. DNA of the CDR3: TGTGCCAGCACCTCCCCAGGGACAACCAAGATCACCGGGGAGCTGTTTTTT.

The sample holds one count of this clonotype. Relative to the germline gene, one junction end is altered; a read error may explain this. The rearrangement uses TRBV5-6 and TRBJ2-6; no clear D gene. The CDR3 covers 15 residues. Germline assignment: CDR1 SGHDT and CDR2 YYEEEE. The CDR3 sequence is CASSKFSSGVNVLTF. In DNA, the CDR3 is TGTGCCAGCAGCAAATTTTCCTCTGGGGTCAACGTCCTGACTTTC.

This clonotype has a handful of counts. A read error may explain this, as a much larger clone is one base away. The chain links TRBV28 to TRBJ1-2; 8 bases fit TRBD1. This CDR3 comprises 16 residues. Germline V CDR1 and CDR2: MDHEN, SYDVKM. The CDR3 nucleotides are TGTGCCAGCACCGACAGGGGTGGGGGAAGGCACTATAGCTACACCTTC. Protein sequence: CASTDRGGGRHYSYTF.

This clonotype was counted at least ten times. The chain couples TRBV5-1 to TRBJ1-1; D gene uncertain. The V gene's germline CDR1 is SGHRS and CDR2 YFSETQ. The CDR3 totals 16 residues. The V end lost 1 base, the J end lost 3 bases, and 16 bases lay between the germline ends. CDR3 amino acids: CASSLFFRETDTEAFF. CDR3 nucleotide sequence: TGCGCCAGCAGCTTGTTTTTTCGGGAGACGGACACTGAAGCTTTCTTT. The whole variable domain, remainder taken from reference TRBV5-1 and TRBJ1-1, is KAGVTQTPRYLIKTRGQQVTLSCSPISGHRSVSWYQQTPGQGLQFLFEYFSETQRNKGNFPGRFSGRQFSNSRSEMNVSTLELGDSALYLCASSLFFRETDTEAFFGQGTRLTVV.

This sequence joins TRBV10-3 and TRBJ2-5, with TRBD1 matching 10 bases. V was clipped by 10 bases and J by 7 bases; unmatched bases: 18. The length of the CDR3 is 16 residues. The germline V gene encodes CDR1 ENHRY and CDR2 SYGVKD. In DNA form, the CDR3 reads TGTGCCACGGGGCTAGGACAGGGGGTCTTGGAAGGGACCCAGTACTTC. This sequence encodes CATGLGQGVLEGTQYF.

Worth noting for this clonotype: An end of the junction differs from the germline gene, which may be a read error. The chain links TRBV4-3 to TRBJ2-3, with D tentatively TRBD1 or TRBD2 (7 bases each). In germline, CDR1 is LGHNA, CDR2 YSLEER. The CDR3 has 15 amino acids. The CDR3 loop is CASSRRQGGTDTHYF. DNA of the CDR3: TGCGCCAGCAGCCGCCGGCAGGGGGGGACGGATACGCACTATTTT.

As to this clonotype: No conserved phenylalanine or tryptophan is present at the end of the CDR3, so a read error is the likely explanation. The chain recombines TRBV6-1 with TRBJ1-1; a weak D match, TRBD1 (5 bases). CDR3 length equals 15 residues. Per the germline V gene, CDR1 is MNHNS and CDR2 is SASEGT. Trimming pared 5 bases from V and 6 bases from J, leaving 19 bases between. DNA of the CDR3: TGTGCCAGCAGTCCTGGGGCCGCGGGTGGCGCTGAAGCTTTCATT. This sequence encodes CASSPGAAGGAEAFI.

To note about this clonotype: This clone may be a read error of a much larger clone one base away. The chain has TRBV7-9 and TRBJ2-6, with D perhaps TRBD1 (6 bases). Germline assignment: CDR1 SEHNR and CDR2 FQNEAQ (reference sequence). The CDR3 length is 18 residues. CDR3 bases: TGTGCCAGCAGCGTGGTTGGGCAGGGGTTTTCTGGGGCCAACCTCCTGACTTTC. Its protein product is CASSVVGQGFSGANLLTF.

As to this clonotype: The CDR3 ends on some other residue instead of the conserved phenylalanine or tryptophan, so this is likely a read error. This sequence joins TRBV11-1 and TRBJ2-4, with 13 bases matching TRBD2. Germline V gene data show CDR1 as SGHAT and CDR2 as FQDESV (reference sequence). CDR3 length: 17 amino acids. CDR3 sequence: CTSSLPGTSGTKNIQYL. CDR3 coding DNA: TGTACCAGCAGCCTACCCGGGACTAGCGGGACCAAAAACATTCAGTACCTC.